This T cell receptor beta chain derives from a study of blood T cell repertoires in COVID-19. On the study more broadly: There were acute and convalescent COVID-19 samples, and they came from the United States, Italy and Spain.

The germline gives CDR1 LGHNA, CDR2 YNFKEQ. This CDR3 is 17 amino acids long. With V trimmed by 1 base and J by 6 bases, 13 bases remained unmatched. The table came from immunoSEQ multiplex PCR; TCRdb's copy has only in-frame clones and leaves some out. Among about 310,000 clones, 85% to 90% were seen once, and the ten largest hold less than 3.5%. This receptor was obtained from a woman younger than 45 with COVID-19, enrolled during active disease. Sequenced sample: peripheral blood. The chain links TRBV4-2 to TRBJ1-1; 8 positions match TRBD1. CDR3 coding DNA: TGTGCCAGCAGCCAAGTCATGTTAGGACAGGGTGTTCCTGAAGCTTTCTTT. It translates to CASSQVMLGQGVPEAFF.